The 8 T cell receptor beta chains in this list originate from one sample, sequenced in a study of blood T cell repertoires in COVID-19. The protocol was immunoSEQ multiplex PCR, while the TCRdb copy is restricted to in-frame clones and leaves out a portion. The data show about 220,000 clones, around 87% seen once. The sequencing sample was made of PBMCs or T cells enriched from blood (not recorded which). Every receptor here comes from a man younger than 40 who had been exposed to COVID-19.

The genes are TRBV25-1 and TRBJ1-1, with TRBD1 matching 7 bases. The CDR3 has 14 residues. Per the germline V gene, CDR1 is MGHDK and CDR2 is SYGVNS. V was clipped by 10 bases and J by 5 bases; unmatched bases: 13. CDR3 in DNA: TGTGCCACCGATAGAGGGGGCGCGGGGACTGAAGCTTTCTTT. This sequence encodes CATDRGGAGTEAFF.

The chain recombines TRBV29-1 with TRBJ2-7, with D unclear. The CDR3 runs to 13 residues. The V gene lost 7 bases and the J gene lost 2 bases, with 15 bases spanning the gap. The germline CDR1 and CDR2 sequences are SQVTM and ANQGSEA. The CDR3: CSATTALTYEQYF. CDR3 sequence (DNA): TGCAGCGCCACCACCGCACTAACCTACGAGCAGTACTTC.

The chain has TRBV19 and TRBJ1-1; TRBD1 aligns across 7 bases. Trimming cost V 9 bases and J 4 bases; bases outside gene matches: 11. The CDR3 runs to 14 residues. Per the germline V gene, CDR1 is LNHDA and CDR2 is SQIVND (reference sequence). The CDR3, as DNA: TGTGCCAGCCGTCGGCTCCAGGGGGTCACTGAAGCTTTCTTT. Encoded protein: CASRRLQGVTEAFF. Filled out from reference TRBV19 and TRBJ1-1, the complete variable domain reads DGGITQSPKYLFRKEGQNVTLSCEQNLNHDAMYWYRQDPGQGLRLIYYSQIVNDFQKGDIAEGYSVSREKKESFPLTVTSAQKNPTAFYLCASRRLQGVTEAFFGQGTRLTVV.

Here the CDR3 reads CASKFGQGGSQPQHF. The CDR3 bases are TGTGCCAGCAAGTTCGGACAGGGAGGAAGTCAGCCCCAGCATTTT. The rearrangement uses TRBV2 and TRBJ1-5; TRBD1 matches at 8 bases. This CDR3 is 15 amino acids long. Per the germline V gene, CDR1 is SNHLY and CDR2 is FYNNEI. Losses at the gene ends were 7 bases for V and 6 bases for J; bases not matched to a gene: 11.

The chain has TRBV11-2 and TRBJ2-3, with TRBD2 matching over 8 bases. Trimming cost V 5 bases and J 12 bases; bases outside gene matches: 4. The germline CDR1 and CDR2 sequences are SGHAT and FQNNGV. There are 11 residues in the CDR3. CDR3 sequence reads: CASSTGTRQYF. As DNA, the CDR3 is TGTGCCAGCAGCACCGGGACTAGACAGTATTTT. The whole variable domain, filled in from reference TRBV11-2 and TRBJ2-3, reads EAGVAQSPRYKIIEKRQSVAFWCNPISGHATLYWYQQILGQGPKLLIQFQNNGVVDDSQLPKDRFSAERLKGVDSTLKIQPAKLEDSAVYLCASSTGTRQYFGPGTRLTVL.

This rearrangement joins TRBV5-6 to TRBJ2-7; D perhaps matches TRBD1 (5 bases). Germline V gene sequence: CDR1 SGHDT, CDR2 YYEEEE. The CDR3 runs 16 residues. V was pared by 1 base and J by 6 bases, with 20 bases between. The CDR3 DNA is TGTGCCAGCAGCTTGCGGGCAGACCCTCTTCAGGGCGAGCAGTACTTC. Amino acids: CASSLRADPLQGEQYF.

The chain carries TRBV21-1 and TRBJ1-1. TRBV21-1 is assigned pseudogene status. This CDR3 comprises 17 residues. The CDR3 here is CASSKPAGGEAVAEAFF. In DNA, the CDR3 is TGTGCCAGCAGCAAACCGGCGGGGGGCGAGGCTGTAGCTGAAGCTTTCTTT.

This clone was recorded once. This chain joins TRBV19 and TRBJ1-6; D is unclear. In germline, CDR1 is LNHDA, CDR2 SQIVND (reference sequence). V was pared by 7 bases and J by 0 bases, with 16 bases between. This CDR3 is built from 17 residues. For the CDR3, the DNA is TGTGCCAGTAATCGCAGGCCACCGAGCTCCTATAATTCACCCCTCCACTTT. Translating gives CASNRRPPSSYNSPLHF. Looking up the rest from reference TRBV19 and TRBJ1-6 gives the full variable domain: DGGITQSPKYLFRKEGQNVTLSCEQNLNHDAMYWYRQDPGQGLRLIYYSQIVNDFQKGDIAEGYSVSREKKESFPLTVTSAQKNPTAFYLCASNRRPPSSYNSPLHFGNGTRLTVT.